This entry lists 18 T cell receptor beta chains sequenced from one sample in a study of shared clonotypes between healthy human individuals. The protocol was immunoSEQ multiplex PCR, while the TCRdb copy is restricted to in-frame clones and leaves out a portion. The sample gives 1.6 million or so clones, approximately 98.5% of which show up once; roughly 0.35% is in the top ten. Sequencing used naive CD4+ T cells sorted from blood. Subset meaning: CD45RA+ positively selected. The source of these receptors is a man aged 30 to 39 in good health.

V usage is TRBV5-1 and J usage is TRBJ2-5; a weak D match, TRBD2 (6 bases). The germline CDR1 and CDR2 sequences are SGHRS and YFSETQ. Between the trimmed V and J ends, which lost 2 bases and 3 bases, there was a span of 8 bases. The CDR3 spans 13 residues. The CDR3 nucleotides read TGCGCCAGCAGCTTTATAGCGGAAGAGACCCAGTACTTC. Its translation is CASSFIAEETQYF.

The chain employs TRBV7-8 and TRBJ1-1; D is unresolved. The germline CDR1 and CDR2 sequences are SGHVS and FQNEAQ. Trimming cost V 1 base and J 5 bases, with 11 bases left between them. CDR3 size: 14 residues. The CDR3 here is CASSLGGRVTEAFF. CDR3 in DNA: TGTGCCAGCAGCTTAGGTGGTAGAGTAACTGAAGCTTTCTTT. Supplemented by reference TRBV7-8 and TRBJ1-1, the full variable domain reads GAGVSQSPRYKVAKRGQDVALRCDPISGHVSLFWYQQALGQGPEFLTYFQNEAQLDKSGLPSDRFFAERPEGSVSTLKIQRTQQEDSAVYLCASSLGGRVTEAFFGQGTRLTVV.

The genes are TRBV7-9 and TRBJ2-7; the match to TRBD1 covers 10 bases. Losses at the gene ends were 4 bases for V and 5 bases for J; bases not matched to a gene: 5. The V gene's germline CDR1 is SEHNR and CDR2 FQNEAQ (reference sequence). The CDR3 loop spans 14 amino acids. The CDR3 region is CASSSPGTGDEQYF. The CDR3 nucleotides read TGTGCCAGCAGCTCTCCCGGGACAGGGGACGAGCAGTACTTC.

The chain links TRBV18 to TRBJ1-1, with 7 positions matching TRBD1. This CDR3 region has 18 residues. Trimming removed 1 base from V and 3 bases from J; junction bases left unmatched: 14. Per the germline V gene, CDR1 is KGHSH and CDR2 is LQKENI. The CDR3 DNA reads TGTGCCAGCTCACCACGGGATGGGAGGGGGCGTAGGGACACTGAAGCTTTCTTT. Translated: CASSPRDGRGRRDTEAFF.

This clone showed up just once. The chain has TRBV19 and TRBJ1-1; TRBD1 agrees at 9 bases. The J segment lost 0 bases and the V segment lost 5 bases, leaving 10 bases of the junction unmatched. The CDR3 runs 17 residues. Germline V gene sequence: CDR1 LNHDA, CDR2 SQIVND (reference sequence). This CDR3 is CASSLFGTGFMNTEAFF. The DNA for the CDR3 is TGTGCCAGTAGTTTATTTGGGACAGGGTTCATGAACACTGAAGCTTTCTTT.

The rearrangement links TRBV5-5 to TRBJ1-1; no firm D call. This CDR3 region has 14 residues. The germline V gene has CDR1 SGHKS and CDR2 YYEKEE (reference sequence). V was clipped by 0 bases and J by 0 bases, with 6 bases between them. CDR3 nucleotide sequence: TGTGCCAGCAGCTTGGTAGATGTGAACACTGAAGCTTTCTTT. Amino acids: CASSLVDVNTEAFF.

The rearrangement links TRBV5-1 to TRBJ2-7; 9 nucleotides line up with TRBD1. This CDR3 spans 15 amino acids. Trimming removed 3 bases from V and 0 bases from J; junction bases left unmatched: 4. CDR1 is SGHRS, CDR2 YFSETQ, per germline. The chain's CDR3 is CASSSRQGVSYEQYF. The CDR3, as DNA: TGCGCCAGCAGCTCCCGACAGGGGGTCTCCTACGAGCAGTACTTC.

The V call is TRBV15, the J call TRBJ2-5; 8 nucleotides agree with TRBD1. The CDR3 consists of 15 residues. CDR1 and CDR2 from the germline V gene are LNHNV and YYDKDF (reference sequence). The V segment lost 5 bases and the J segment 5 bases; nucleotides outside the gene matches: 10. The CDR3: CATSLRRGRRETQYF. CDR3 sequence (DNA): TGTGCCACCAGCCTGCGCAGGGGGCGTCGGGAGACCCAGTACTTC.

The chain joins TRBV4-1 to TRBJ2-2, with D unclear. V was pared by 4 bases and J by 5 bases, with 14 bases between. Germline loops: CDR1 MGHRA, CDR2 YSYEKL. The CDR3 length is 15 residues. The CDR3 sequence: CASSPDPYTTGELFF. The DNA for the CDR3 is TGCGCCAGCAGCCCCGACCCATATACTACCGGGGAGCTGTTTTTT.

The V call is TRBV20-1, the J call TRBJ2-1; D not resolved. In germline, CDR1 is DFQATT, CDR2 SNEGSKA (reference sequence). This CDR3 contains 10 residues. CDR3 region: CSLARNEQFF. CDR3 in DNA: TGCAGCCTGGCCCGGAATGAGCAGTTCTTC.

The chain is built from TRBV7-2 and TRBJ2-5; D gene ambiguous. The V end was cut by 4 bases, the J end by 2 bases, with 11 bases between. Germline V gene sequence: CDR1 SGHTA, CDR2 FQGNSA. The CDR3 runs 14 residues. The chain's CDR3 is CASSSQLGQETQYF. For the CDR3, the DNA is TGTGCCAGCAGCTCCCAGCTCGGGCAAGAGACCCAGTACTTC.

The chain uses TRBV7-2 and TRBJ1-4, with D possibly being TRBD1 (5 bases). The CDR3 is made up of 15 amino acids. Germline lookup yields CDR1 SGHTA and CDR2 FQGNSA. V lost 3 bases and J 5 bases, leaving 13 bases between the germline ends. The CDR3 here is CASSFGRGDNEKLFF. The CDR3 DNA reads as TGTGCCAGCAGCTTTGGTCGGGGGGACAATGAAAAACTGTTTTTT.

V and J are TRBV7-9 and TRBJ2-3, with D maybe TRBD1 (5 bases). Germline CDR1 and CDR2: SEHNR and FQNEAQ (reference sequence). The CDR3 spans 16 residues. The V end was cut by 1 base, the J end by 5 bases, with 16 bases between. The CDR3 is CASSLGVGRVRDTQYF. The CDR3, as DNA: TGTGCCAGCAGCTTAGGTGTAGGCAGGGTGAGAGATACGCAGTATTTT.

The rearrangement links TRBV7-9 to TRBJ2-1, with TRBD2 identical over 8 bases. This CDR3 has 18 amino acids. Germline V lookup: CDR1 SEHNR, CDR2 FQNEAQ (reference sequence). J lost 4 bases, V lost 1 base, and 12 bases had no gene match. In DNA form, the CDR3 reads TGTGCCAGCAGCTTAGAGCCCGCCGCGACTAGCGCTTACAATGAGCAGTTCTTC. This codes for CASSLEPAATSAYNEQFF. The full variable domain, in which reference TRBV7-9 and TRBJ2-1 provide the parts outside the CDR3, is DTGVSQNPRHKITKRGQNVTFRCDPISEHNRLYWYRQTLGQGPEFLTYFQNEAQLEKSRLLSDRFSAERPKGSFSTLEIQRTEQGDSAMYLCASSLEPAATSAYNEQFFGPGTRLTVL.

This sequence joins TRBV11-2 and TRBJ2-2; 10 positions agree with TRBD2. The CDR3 spans 19 residues. CDR1 and CDR2 (germline): SGHAT, FQNNGV. J gave up 4 bases and V 4 bases, and 15 bases lay outside the gene matches. This chain's CDR3 is CASSSVRSLAGVGTGELFF. The CDR3 DNA follows: TGTGCCAGCAGCTCGGTTCGGTCTCTAGCGGGAGTAGGCACCGGGGAGCTGTTTTTT. The whole variable domain, remainder taken from reference TRBV11-2 and TRBJ2-2, is EAGVAQSPRYKIIEKRQSVAFWCNPISGHATLYWYQQILGQGPKLLIQFQNNGVVDDSQLPKDRFSAERLKGVDSTLKIQPAKLEDSAVYLCASSSVRSLAGVGTGELFFGEGSRLTVL.

The chain joins TRBV14 to TRBJ2-7; perhaps TRBD1 as D (6 bases). CDR3 length equals 17 residues. Germline V gene lookup returns CDR1 SGHDN and CDR2 FVKESK. V lost 4 bases, J lost 4 bases, and 23 bases lay in between. The CDR3 loop reads CASSRRGGPSRPYEQYF. Here the CDR3 DNA reads TGTGCCAGCAGCCGGAGAGGGGGTCCCTCGCGTCCTTACGAGCAGTACTTC.

This chain uses TRBV10-3 with TRBJ2-1, with D maybe TRBD2 (5 bases). The V end lost 5 bases, the J end lost 7 bases, and 6 bases lay between the germline ends. CDR1 ENHRY and CDR2 SYGVKD come from the germline V gene. CDR3 length: 11 amino acids. In DNA form, the CDR3 reads TGTGCCATCAGTCGAGGGAATGAGCAGTTCTTC. Residues: CAISRGNEQFF.

The chain uses TRBV7-2 and TRBJ2-1; a possible D gene is TRBD1 (6 bases). Trimming removed 3 bases at V and 7 bases at J, with 16 bases between. This CDR3 contains 15 residues. Germline V lookup: CDR1 SGHTA, CDR2 FQGNSA. The chain's CDR3 is CASSLGTLTSNEQFF. The CDR3, as DNA: TGTGCCAGCAGCTTGGGGACACTTACCTCTAATGAGCAGTTCTTC.